This paragraph covers one T cell receptor beta chain sequence. TCRdb recomputed calls from the RT-PCR reads with MiXCR, one row per CDR3 protein. Of hundreds of thousands of distinct CDR3 sequences in the sample, 16% were seen once. This record belongs to a study of response to subunit inactivated influenza vaccine. Per germline, CDR1 SGHRS and CDR2 YFSETQ. CDR3 length: 15 amino acids. V was shortened by 0 bases and J by 10 bases, with 14 bases between the two germline ends. This receptor was obtained from a man between 45 and 75 years old who received an inactivated influenza vaccine. The sample consisted of CD4+ T cells sorted from PBMCs, taken less than 30 months after vaccination. The J gene is TRBJ1-6, the V gene TRBV5-1; D uncertain. The CDR3 sequence is CASSLEGSERSPLHF. The DNA of the CDR3 is TGCGCCAGCAGCTTGGAAGGGTCGGAGCGGTCACCCCTCCACTTT.